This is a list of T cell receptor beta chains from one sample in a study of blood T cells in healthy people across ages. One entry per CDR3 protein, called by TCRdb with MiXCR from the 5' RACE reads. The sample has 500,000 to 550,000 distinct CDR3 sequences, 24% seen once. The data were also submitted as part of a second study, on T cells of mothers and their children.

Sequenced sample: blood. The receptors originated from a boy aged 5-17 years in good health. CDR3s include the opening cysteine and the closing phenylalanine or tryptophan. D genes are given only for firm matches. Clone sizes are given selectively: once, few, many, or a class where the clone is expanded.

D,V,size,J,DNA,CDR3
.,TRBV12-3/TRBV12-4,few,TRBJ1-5,TGTGCCAGTCGAGGGAGGGGAAGGGGCAATCAGCCCCAGCATTTT,CASRGRGRGNQPQHF
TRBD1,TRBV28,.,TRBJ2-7,TGTGCCAGCAGTTTATGGGACAGGTTCGGGGACGAGCAGTACTTC,CASSLWDRFGDEQYF
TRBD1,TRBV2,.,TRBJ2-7,TGTGCCAGCACCGGACAGGGTCAACACGAGCAGTACTTC,CASTGQGQHEQYF
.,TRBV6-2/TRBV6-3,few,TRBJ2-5,TGTGCCAGCAGTTACTCATCCCTAGCTACCTACCAAGAGACCCAGTACTTC,CASSYSSLATYQETQYF
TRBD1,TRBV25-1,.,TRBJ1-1,TGTGCCAGCAGTGTTAGGGGGCCGAACACTGAAGCTTTCTTT,CASSVRGPNTEAFF
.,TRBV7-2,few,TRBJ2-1,TGTGCCAGCAGCTGGACTTATAATGAGCAGTTCTTC,CASSWTYNEQFF
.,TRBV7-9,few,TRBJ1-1,TGTGCCAGCAGCTTCCCGGACAGCTTAAAAGCTTTCTTT,CASSFPDSLKAFF
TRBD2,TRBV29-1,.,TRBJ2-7,TGCAGCGTTTTAGGAGCGGGGACCTACGAGCAGTACTTC,CSVLGAGTYEQYF
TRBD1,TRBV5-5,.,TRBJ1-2,TGTGCCAGCAGCTTGGAAGGGACAGCCGGGGTCTATGGCTACACCTTC,CASSLEGTAGVYGYTF
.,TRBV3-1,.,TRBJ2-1,TGTGCCAGCAGCCAAGTCGCCGGGGCGTTCTACAATGAGCAGTTCTTC,CASSQVAGAFYNEQFF
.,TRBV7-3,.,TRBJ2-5,TGTGCCAGCAGCTTAATCGGGTCAAGCCAAGAGACCCAGTACTTC,CASSLIGSSQETQYF
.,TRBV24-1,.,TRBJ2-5,TGTGCCACCAGTGACCTTGAGGGGGGGCCACAGACCCAGTACTTC,CATSDLEGGPQTQYF
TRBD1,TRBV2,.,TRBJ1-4,TGTGCCAGCGATGGGACAGGAGGAGAAAAACTGTTTTTT,CASDGTGGEKLFF
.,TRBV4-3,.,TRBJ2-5,TGCGCCAGCAGCCAAGCGGGGGGCGTAGAGACCCAGTACTTC,CASSQAGGVETQYF
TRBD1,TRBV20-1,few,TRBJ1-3,TGCAGTGCAGCCCAGGGGGGAACGCGAAACACCATATATTTT,CSAAQGGTRNTIYF
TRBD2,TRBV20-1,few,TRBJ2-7,TGCAGCGGGCTACTAGCGAATTACGAGCAGTACTTC,CSGLLANYEQYF
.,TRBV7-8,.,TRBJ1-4,TGTGCCAGCAGCAACTTACGCCCTTACAGTGGGCGTGAAAAACTGTTTTTT,CASSNLRPYSGREKLFF
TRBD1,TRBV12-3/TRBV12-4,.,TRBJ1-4,TGTGCCAGCAGTAGACAGGACAGGGGTCCTAATGAAAAACTGTTTTTT,CASSRQDRGPNEKLFF
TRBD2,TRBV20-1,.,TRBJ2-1,TGCAGTGCTAGAGGGTTTGGGACTAGGGTTGGAGATGAGCAGTTCTTC,CSARGFGTRVGDEQFF
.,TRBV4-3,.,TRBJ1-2,TGCGCCAGCAGTCGCGCAGGGAGGGAGCCGGGCTATGGCTACACCTTC,CASSRAGREPGYGYTF
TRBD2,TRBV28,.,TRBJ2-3,TGTGCCAACAGCCGTTGGACTAGCGTCGGAGATAGGCAGTATTTT,CANSRWTSVGDRQYF
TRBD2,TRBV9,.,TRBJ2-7,TGTGCCAGCAGCTCCCGCTTCAGCGGGAGTAACGAGCAGTACTTC,CASSSRFSGSNEQYF
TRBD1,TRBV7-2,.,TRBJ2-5,TGTGCCAGCAGCTCTCCGGGACAGGGGGCGACGGAAGAGACCCAGTACTTC,CASSSPGQGATEETQYF
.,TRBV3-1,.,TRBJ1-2,TGTGCCAGCAGCCCGTCGATTTTTGGCAGGGACCCGACCTATGGCTACACCTTC,CASSPSIFGRDPTYGYTF
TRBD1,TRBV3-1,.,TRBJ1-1,TGTGCCAGCAGCCAAGGGCAGGGGGCGAACACTGAAGCTTTCTTT,CASSQGQGANTEAFF
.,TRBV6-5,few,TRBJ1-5,TGTGCCAGCAGTTACGACCCCGATCATGAGCCCCAGCATTTT,CASSYDPDHEPQHF
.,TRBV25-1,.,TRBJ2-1,TGTGCCAGCAGTGAAACTACTTACAATGAGCAGTTCTTC,CASSETTYNEQFF
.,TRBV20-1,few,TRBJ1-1,TGCAGTGCTAGGCCCCCAGGGAACACTGAAGCTTTCTTT,CSARPPGNTEAFF
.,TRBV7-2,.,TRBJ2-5,TGTGCCAGCAGCTTGGCTCCGGGGACGGAGACCCAGTACTTC,CASSLAPGTETQYF
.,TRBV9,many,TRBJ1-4,TGTGCCAGCAGCGTAGACGTGGGAGAGGGAAGACTGTTTTTT,CASSVDVGEGRLFF
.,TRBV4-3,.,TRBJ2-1,TGCGCCAGCAGCCAAGATCCTCCTGCCGATGAGCAGTTCTTC,CASSQDPPADEQFF
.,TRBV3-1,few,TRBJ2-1,TGTGCCAGCAGCCCCCCGAAGGAGGTAGAGAGGGGGGATGAGCAGTTCTTC,CASSPPKEVERGDEQFF
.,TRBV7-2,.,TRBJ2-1,TGTGCCAGCAGCTTGACGGACTTTGGGCTTTCATTCTTC,CASSLTDFGLSFF
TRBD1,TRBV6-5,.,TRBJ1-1,TGTGCCAGCAGTTACTTAGGGACAGGGAAAACTGAAGCTTTCTTT,CASSYLGTGKTEAFF
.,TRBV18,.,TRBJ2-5,TGTGCCAGCTCACCCCAGCACCAAGAGACCCAGTACTTC,CASSPQHQETQYF
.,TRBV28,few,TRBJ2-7,TGTGCCAGCAGTTTTCAACGGCAGGCCTCCTACGAGCAGTACTTC,CASSFQRQASYEQYF
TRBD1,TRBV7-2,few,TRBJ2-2,TGTGCCAGCAGACACCCGACAGGGGGCACCGGGGAGCTGTTTTTT,CASRHPTGGTGELFF
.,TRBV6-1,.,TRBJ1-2,TGTGCCAGCAGTGAAGATCCTACAGGAGCTAGAAACTATGGCTACACCTTC,CASSEDPTGARNYGYTF
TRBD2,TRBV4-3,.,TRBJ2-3,TGCGCCAGCAGCCAACGGGGGGGCGAGACAGATACGCAGTATTTT,CASSQRGGETDTQYF
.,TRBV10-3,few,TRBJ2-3,TGTGCCATCAGTGAGCAGGTTGGGAGCGCAGATACGCAGTATTTT,CAISEQVGSADTQYF
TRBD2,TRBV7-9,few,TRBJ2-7,TGTGCCAGCAGCTTCGGGCGGGGGACCTACGAGCAGTACTTC,CASSFGRGTYEQYF
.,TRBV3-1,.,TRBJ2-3,TGTGCCAGCAGCCCTGGGTCTTCCGATGGGGATACGCAGTATTTT,CASSPGSSDGDTQYF
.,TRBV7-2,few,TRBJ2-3,TGTGCCAGCAGCTTTGTACAGGGTGGAATAGCAGGCACAGATACGCAGTATTTT,CASSFVQGGIAGTDTQYF
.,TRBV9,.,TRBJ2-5,TGTGCCAGCGGGGGGGCAGGGGAGACCCAGTACTTC,CASGGAGETQYF
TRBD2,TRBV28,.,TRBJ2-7,TGTGCCAGCAGTCCGATGGGACTAGCGGGAGGCTACGAGCAGTACTTC,CASSPMGLAGGYEQYF
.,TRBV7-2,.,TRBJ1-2,TGTGCCAGCAGCTTAGCGCGGACAGTGGGCTATGGCTACACCTTC,CASSLARTVGYGYTF
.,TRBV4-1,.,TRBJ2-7,TGCGTCAGCAGCCAAGAGGTGGGAATGGGGTCCTACGAGCAGTACTTC,CVSSQEVGMGSYEQYF
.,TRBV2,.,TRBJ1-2,TGTGCCAGCAGAGTAGGCGTCGGCAGAGGCTATGGCTACACCTTC,CASRVGVGRGYGYTF
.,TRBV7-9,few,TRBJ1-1,TGTGCCAGCAGCCCACTGTGGTTCGCCACTGAAGCTTTCTTT,CASSPLWFATEAFF
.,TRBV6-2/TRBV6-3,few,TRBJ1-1,TGTGCCAGCAGTACTGGGGCACGCACTGAAGCTTTCTTT,CASSTGARTEAFF
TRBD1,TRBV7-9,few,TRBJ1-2,TGTGCCAGCAGCCCGCGGACAGGGGAATACTATGGCTACACCTTC,CASSPRTGEYYGYTF
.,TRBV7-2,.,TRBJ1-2,TGTGCCAGCAGCTTACGTAACGGGGGCAGTGGCTACACCTTC,CASSLRNGGSGYTF
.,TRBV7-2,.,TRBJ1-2,TGTGCCAGCACTCAGGGAACGGGGGGACATGGCTACACCTTC,CASTQGTGGHGYTF
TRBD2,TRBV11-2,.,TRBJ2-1,TGTGCCAGCAGCCAATCGACTAGCATTGTGTCCTACAATGAGCAGTTCTTC,CASSQSTSIVSYNEQFF
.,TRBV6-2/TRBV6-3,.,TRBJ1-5,TGTGCCAGCAGTTACATAGGAATCAGCCCCCAGCATTTT,CASSYIGISPQHF
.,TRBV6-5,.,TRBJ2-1,TGTGCCAGCAGGCGGGGTATGGGTTTTAATGAGCAGTTCTTC,CASRRGMGFNEQFF
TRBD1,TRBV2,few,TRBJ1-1,TGTGCCAGCTGCGAGGCCGGGACAGGAGCGTGCAAAGCTTTCTTT,CASCEAGTGACKAFF